This TCR beta chain was identified in a study of blood T cell repertoires in COVID-19 (dated by TCRdb to about 2020). General notes on the study: Collaborator samples came from the United States, Italy and Spain and covered acute and convalescent phases of COVID-19. The samples were drawn from two sources: the first 160 participants of the ongoing ImmuneRACE study, and fewer than 1,500 subjects contributed by 6 global collaborators. The sample metadata nearly always contained a de-identified subject ID, COVID-19 status, age in years and sex. The prospective study material was composed of cDNA or gDNA derived from T cells, B-cell-depleted T cells, or PBMCs. Where available, HLA class I and class II types were taken from metadata supplied by the sample provider and were not determined by assay-based typing. Subjects who had been exposed to COVID-19, were actively infected with it, or had recovered from it provided the deeply sampled blood TCRbeta repertoires that made up the dataset. The repertoires were released in a freely available public database meant as a resource for research on the immune response to SARS-CoV-2.

The immunoSEQ Assay, a bias-controlled multiplex PCR, was used to amplify TCRbeta CDR3 regions from genomic DNA. The paper's data handling went like this. Nucleated cell counts per sample were estimated from amplification of reference gene primers within the assay. To quantify the absolute abundance of each unique TCRbeta CDR3 rearrangement, sequence reads were collapsed and filtered. For each sample, productive Simpson clonality was calculated as the square root of Simpson's diversity index across productive rearrangements. TCRdb holds this immuneACCESS table with in-frame rearrangements only. Some clones are missing; in checked studies, unresolved V genes explain under half, and the rest has no known cause. The DNA gave D and trimming, while V, J and clone size come from that table. A total of some 290,000 clones appear in this sample, under 90% of them only once. The top ten hold less than 3% of the sample.

A note on this clone: No antigen is known for it. No much larger clone exists at a distance of one base, and base qualities are not known. The same CDR3 can be traced to other DNA sequences in this sample.

Each collaborating institution followed its own protocols to collect whole blood in K2EDTA tubes. For TCRbeta analysis, collaborators shipped samples as frozen whole blood, isolated PBMCs, or DNA extracted from either of those sample types. Overall study outcomes, separate from this receptor: The quantity of clinical and demographic metadata differed by source and by participant and was supplied without curation.

From its cysteine to its phenylalanine, the CDR3 spans 14 amino acids. Just CDR3 DNA is preserved here, 42 bases in frame from base 1. V is clipped by 2 bases and J by 0 bases, and the sequence between their germline boundaries is 7 bases long. Based on the germline V gene, the CDR1 and CDR2 sequences are SGHRS and YFSETQ. The V gene is TRBV5-1 and the J gene is TRBJ2-3, with a weak D call of TRBD1 (6 bases match). Material for sequencing was peripheral blood. This TCR was recovered from a woman aged 60-75 years with active or convalescent COVID-19. The DNA sequence is TGCGCCAGCAGCTTACAGGGTAGCACAGATACGCAGTATTTT. This yields the protein CASSLQGSTDTQYF.